The 27 T cell receptor beta chains below were found in one sample sequenced in a study of blood T cells in healthy people across ages. It was with a sample-barcoded 5' primer and a J-beta primer mix that a second PCR of roughly 6 to 12 cycles was run. TCRdb fed the 5' RACE reads into MiXCR, producing one record per CDR3 protein. The sample records approximately 700,000 distinct CDR3 sequences, roughly 30% being singletons. The sequencing input was blood. The source is a woman aged 80 or over in good health.

This clonotype occurred a few times. The chain employs TRBV7-3 and TRBJ1-1, with no clear D. Germline V gives CDR1 SGHTA, CDR2 FQGTGA. This CDR3 region has 16 residues. V was shortened by 3 bases and J by 1 base, with 15 bases between the two germline ends. The CDR3 loop reads CASSFGSGRQNTEAFF. DNA for the CDR3: TGTGCCAGCAGCTTTGGGTCGGGCAGACAGAACACTGAAGCTTTCTTT.

This clonotype was seen more than once but under ten times. The chain links TRBV25-1 to TRBJ1-6; D remains ambiguous. This CDR3 is 12 amino acids long. Trimming cost V 2 bases and J 8 bases, with 4 bases left between them. In germline, CDR1 is MGHDK, CDR2 SYGVNS. In nucleotides, the CDR3 is TGTGCCAGCAGTGAAAACTATTCACCCCTCCACTTT. Translating it yields CASSENYSPLHF.

The chain has TRBV6-5 and TRBJ2-5; D may be TRBD1 or TRBD2 (5 bases each). The germline gives CDR1 MNHEY, CDR2 SVGAGI. The CDR3 is made up of 15 amino acids. V was shortened by 5 bases and J by 1 base, with 14 bases between the two germline ends. For the CDR3, the DNA is TGTGCCAGCAGTGTCTCGGGACGCCGCCAAGAGACCCAGTACTTC. It specifies CASSVSGRRQETQYF.

This chain links TRBV2 with TRBJ1-4, with D unclear. V lost 5 bases and J 8 bases, leaving 12 bases between the germline ends. CDR1 is SNHLY, CDR2 FYNNEI, per germline. The CDR3 is 13 residues long. CDR3 DNA sequence: TGTGCCAGCAGTAATACAGCAAACGAAAAACTGTTTTTT. Translation gives CASSNTANEKLFF.

In this sample, this clonotype turned up many times. The rearrangement joins TRBV6-6 to TRBJ1-2; D is perhaps TRBD1 (5 bases). The CDR3 loop spans 15 amino acids. Germline assignment: CDR1 MNHNY and CDR2 SVGAGI (reference sequence). CDR3 residues: CGGAAKLGVLHGYTF. The CDR3 DNA reads as TGTGGAGGGGCGGCCAAACTCGGGGTTCTCCATGGCTACACCTTC.

At least ten counts were recorded for this clonotype. V usage is TRBV6-5 and J usage is TRBJ2-1; no clear D. This CDR3 spans 14 amino acids. Germline assignment: CDR1 MNHEY and CDR2 SVGAGI. V was pared by 2 bases and J by 5 bases, with 10 bases between. The CDR3 here is CASSYRDPHNEQFF. CDR3 in DNA: TGTGCCAGCAGTTACCGTGACCCCCACAATGAGCAGTTCTTC.

This clonotype was detected only a few times. The genes are TRBV2 and TRBJ1-6; D is undetermined. V lost 2 bases, J lost 5 bases, and 13 bases lay in between. Germline V gene data show CDR1 as SNHLY and CDR2 as FYNNEI. There are 16 residues in the CDR3. CDR3 nucleotides: TGTGCCAGCAGTGAAAACGGCGCAGCGAATAATTCACCCCTCCACTTT. This sequence encodes CASSENGAANNSPLHF.

This clonotype was observed once. The chain combines TRBV7-2 with TRBJ1-2, with D uncertain. Germline loops: CDR1 SGHTA, CDR2 FQGNSA. The V end was cut by 1 base, the J end by 0 bases, with 9 bases between. CDR3 length: 15 amino acids. CDR3: CASSLEVSSNYGYTF. CDR3 DNA sequence: TGTGCCAGCAGCTTAGAGGTCAGCTCTAACTATGGCTACACCTTC.

This clonotype was picked up many times. This chain connects TRBV12-3 or TRBV12-4 to TRBJ2-3, with 12 bases matching TRBD2. J gave up 4 bases and V 6 bases, and 8 bases lay outside the gene matches. This CDR3 region has 16 residues. The DNA for the CDR3 is TGTGCCAGCAGCCTCACTAGCGGGGGGAACGCAGATACGCAGTATTTT. It encodes CASSLTSGGNADTQYF.

This clonotype was seen more than once but under ten times. The junction departs from germline at one end; a sequencing error may be responsible. The J gene is TRBJ2-5, the V gene TRBV27; 7 bases align to TRBD1. The CDR3 runs to 16 residues. Germline V gives CDR1 MNHEY, CDR2 SMNVEV (reference sequence). In nucleotides, the CDR3 is TGTGCCGGCAGTTTTTCGGGAAGGGGGCGGCAAGAGACCCAGTACTTC. As protein: CAGSFSGRGRQETQYF.

As to this clonotype: The junction and the germline gene differ at one end; a read error may be behind it. This sequence joins TRBV6-2 or TRBV6-3 and TRBJ2-1; TRBD1 agrees at 9 bases. Gene TRBJ2-7 matches the end of the DNA better, so the J call may be wrong. CDR1 is MNHEY, CDR2 SVGEGT, per germline. CDR3 length equals 15 residues. CDR3 region: CAGSYRGPSYNEQYF. The CDR3 bases are TGTGCCGGCAGTTACAGGGGGCCATCCTACAATGAGCAGTACTTC.

With respect to this clonotype: A much larger clone is a single base away; this may be a read error. This sequence joins TRBV15 and TRBJ1-2; no firm D call. This CDR3 comprises 13 residues. The V end lost 0 bases, the J end lost 4 bases, and 6 bases lay between the germline ends. Germline V gives CDR1 LNHNV, CDR2 YYDKDF (reference sequence). The CDR3 sequence is CATSREGSYGYTF. The CDR3 DNA is TGTGCCACCAGCAGAGAGGGGAGCTATGGCTACACCTTC.

A few counts support this clonotype. This rearrangement joins TRBV11-1 to TRBJ2-5; unclear D gene. The CDR3 loop spans 13 amino acids. The V gene's germline CDR1 is SGHAT and CDR2 FQDESV (reference sequence). V lost 7 bases and J 11 bases, leaving 20 bases between the germline ends. The CDR3: CASNATRWNEQYF. CDR3 nucleotides: TGTGCCAGCAACGCAACCAGGTGGAATGAGCAGTACTTC.

This clonotype was detected only a few times. A junction end diverges from the germline sequence, so it may reflect a read error. The V and J genes are TRBV2 and TRBJ1-1; D remains unclear. Germline lookup yields CDR1 SNHLY and CDR2 FYNNEI. The CDR3 consists of 9 residues. The CDR3 loop is CATNSEAFF. The CDR3 bases are TGTGCCACGAACTCTGAAGCTTTCTTT.

The chain employs TRBV4-2 and TRBJ2-1; 10 nucleotides line up with TRBD2. The germline V gene encodes CDR1 LGHNA and CDR2 YNFKEQ. The CDR3 is 16 residues long. After removal of 5 bases from V and 1 base from J, the junction contained 5 bases not matched to a gene. CDR3 coding DNA: TGTGCCAGCAGCTTGCAGCGGGAGGGGTCCTACAATGAGCAGTTCTTC. It yields the protein CASSLQREGSYNEQFF.

This clonotype was seen repeatedly, ten times or more. The chain carries TRBV20-1 and TRBJ2-1, with a possible D match to TRBD2 (7 bases). Germline lookup yields CDR1 DFQATT and CDR2 SNEGSKA (reference sequence). Trimming took off 6 bases at V and 8 bases at J, with 17 bases between the two ends. The length of the CDR3 is 13 residues. This CDR3 is CSAHRRGGHEQFF. CDR3 DNA sequence: TGCAGTGCCCACCGTAGGGGGGGCCATGAGCAGTTCTTC.

This clonotype showed up just a few times. Possible read error: a much larger clone is one base away. The V and J genes are TRBV6-5 and TRBJ2-5; the match to TRBD2 covers 8 bases. Germline CDR1 MNHEY, CDR2 SVGAGI. J gave up 5 bases and V 3 bases, and 14 bases lay outside the gene matches. This CDR3 has 17 amino acids. This CDR3 is CASSYSGRAGAAETQYF. The DNA of the CDR3 is TGTGCCAGCAGTTATTCGGGACGAGCGGGGGCGGCGGAGACCCAGTACTTC.

This clonotype was observed a handful of times. The chain employs TRBV20-1 and TRBJ2-7; 13 bases are a match to TRBD2. The germline V gene has CDR1 DFQATT and CDR2 SNEGSKA (reference sequence). The length of the CDR3 is 14 residues. Trimming at V came to 6 bases and at J to 5 bases, leaving 7 bases not matched to a gene. This chain's CDR3 is CSAYGLAGVHEQYF. CDR3 DNA sequence: TGCAGTGCGTACGGACTAGCGGGAGTCCACGAGCAGTACTTC.

As concerns this clonotype: Given a much more abundant clone one base away, this may be a read error. The chain joins TRBV2 to TRBJ1-2; 7 positions match TRBD1. The germline V gene has CDR1 SNHLY and CDR2 FYNNEI. Trimming cost V 2 bases and J 4 bases; bases outside gene matches: 13. This CDR3 comprises 17 residues. The CDR3 spells CASSENVGTASGYGYTF. The DNA of the CDR3 is TGTGCCAGCAGTGAAAATGTAGGGACAGCCTCCGGCTATGGCTACACCTTC.

This clonotype has a count of ten or more. The chain recombines TRBV27 with TRBJ2-3; D not certain. Germline CDR1 reads MNHEY; CDR2 reads SMNVEV (reference sequence). CDR3 length: 14 residues. V was cut by 2 bases and J by 7 bases, with 13 bases left in between. The CDR3 sequence: CASSLLGSHYTQYF. The CDR3 region has the DNA TGTGCCAGCAGTTTACTTGGTAGCCATTATACGCAGTATTTT.

This clonotype showed up many times. In DNA form, the CDR3 reads TGTGCCAGCAGCCAACCTCAGATAACAGCAAATTCACCCCTCCACTTT. This codes for CASSQPQITANSPLHF. The genes are TRBV4-2 and TRBJ1-6; D gene uncertain. The CDR3 is made up of 16 amino acids. Germline loops: CDR1 LGHNA, CDR2 YNFKEQ. The germline V and J ends were trimmed by 2 bases and 7 bases, with 15 bases remaining between them.

There are many counts of this clonotype. The chain uses TRBV5-1 and TRBJ2-7, with a weak D call TRBD1 (5 bases). The CDR3 totals 15 residues. V lost 0 bases and J lost 2, with 12 bases in between. Germline-derived CDR1 and CDR2 are SGHRS and YFSETQ. Here the CDR3 DNA reads TGCGCCAGCAGCTTGGAAGGGGTGATCACCTACGAGCAGTACTTC. It yields the protein CASSLEGVITYEQYF.

The gene calls are TRBV19 and TRBJ2-1; perhaps TRBD1 as D (6 bases). The CDR3 contains 15 residues. CDR1 is LNHDA and CDR2 is SQIVND in the germline V gene (reference sequence). V lost 4 bases and J 7 bases, leaving 17 bases between the germline ends. The CDR3 nucleotides are TGTGCCAGTAGTAACCGGGACACCGCGGGTAATGAGCAGTTCTTC. It specifies CASSNRDTAGNEQFF.

The chain employs TRBV15 and TRBJ1-4, with 9 bases aligning to TRBD1. Germline V CDR1 and CDR2: LNHNV, YYDKDF (reference sequence). Trimming at V came to 1 base and at J to 0 bases, leaving 3 bases not matched to a gene. The CDR3 extends over 17 amino acids. Here the CDR3 DNA reads TGTGCCACCAGCAGAGCGGGACAGGGCGCAACTAATGAAAAACTGTTTTTT. Translating it yields CATSRAGQGATNEKLFF.

The chain uses TRBV5-4 and TRBJ2-4, with D possibly being TRBD2 (5 bases). Germline V gene data show CDR1 as SGHNT and CDR2 as YYREEE (reference sequence). Between the trimmed V and J ends, which lost 7 bases and 3 bases, there was a span of 17 bases. This CDR3 comprises 15 residues. This CDR3 reads CASRPLAWGKNIQYF. Written as DNA, the CDR3 is TGTGCCAGCCGCCCCCTAGCCTGGGGCAAAAACATTCAGTACTTC.

This clonotype was seen at least ten times. CDR3 sequence reads: CASSAAYSQPQHF. In DNA, the CDR3 is TGTGCCAGCTCAGCGGCATACAGTCAGCCCCAGCATTTT. V is TRBV7-2 and J is TRBJ1-5; D gene ambiguous. V lost 8 bases and J lost 6, with 14 bases in between. Germline V gives CDR1 SGHTA, CDR2 FQGNSA. This CDR3 is built from 13 residues.

Details on this clonotype: This may come from a read error, since a much larger clone is one base off. This chain links TRBV5-6 with TRBJ2-5, with 11 nucleotides matching TRBD2. This CDR3 region has 17 residues. Germline loops: CDR1 SGHDT, CDR2 YYEEEE. Germline trimming cut 1 base from V and 11 bases from J; bases unmatched to any gene: 16. CDR3 in DNA: TGTGCCAGCAGCTTGAATGTAGCGGGGGGGCCGGACAATGAGCAGTACTTC. It specifies CASSLNVAGGPDNEQYF.